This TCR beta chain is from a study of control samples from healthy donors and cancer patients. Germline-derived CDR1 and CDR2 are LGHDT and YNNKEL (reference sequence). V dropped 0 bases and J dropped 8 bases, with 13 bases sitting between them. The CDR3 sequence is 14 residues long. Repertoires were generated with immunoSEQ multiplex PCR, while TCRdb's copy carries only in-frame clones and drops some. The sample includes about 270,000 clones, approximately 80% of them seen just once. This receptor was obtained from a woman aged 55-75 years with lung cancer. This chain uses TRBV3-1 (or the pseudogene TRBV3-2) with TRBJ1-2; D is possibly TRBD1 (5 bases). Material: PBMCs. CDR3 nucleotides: TGTGCCAGCAGCCAAGAAAGTCGGTCAGGGGGCTACACCTTC. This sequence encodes CASSQESRSGGYTF.